This T cell receptor beta chain originates from a study of T-cell memory formation after mild COVID-19. Study summary: The TCR clusters were mostly specific to one donor.

The CDR3 spans 16 residues. V was pared by 7 bases and J by 1 base, with 18 bases between. The authors produced TCR alpha and TCR beta cDNA libraries with sample barcodes and UMIs by 5'RACE using constant-segment primers. In TCRdb, the 5' RACE reads were re-called with MiXCR into one record per CDR3 protein. Among 90,000 to 120,000 distinct CDR3 sequences listed, 14% were seen once. This clonotype was recorded a few times. Its antigen remains unidentified. Whole-study results and caveats: The study found balanced CD4/CD8 in clones contracting day 15 to 85 and a CD4+ lean in later expanders. Contracting CD4+ clones lay largely in CM and EM, with CD8+ ones residing in EMRA.

Sequencing used PBMCs or a T cell subset sorted from them (not recorded which). This chain connects TRBV12-3 or TRBV12-4 to TRBJ2-3; perhaps TRBD2 as D (5 bases). The source of this sequence is a man between 18 and 35 years old who had mild COVID-19 (a few samples of this study predate the infection). Cell type and time point are not known. The CDR3 bases are TGTGCCAGCACCCCCGAGGGCGTCACCCGCACAGATACGCAGTATTTT. This translates into CASTPEGVTRTDTQYF.